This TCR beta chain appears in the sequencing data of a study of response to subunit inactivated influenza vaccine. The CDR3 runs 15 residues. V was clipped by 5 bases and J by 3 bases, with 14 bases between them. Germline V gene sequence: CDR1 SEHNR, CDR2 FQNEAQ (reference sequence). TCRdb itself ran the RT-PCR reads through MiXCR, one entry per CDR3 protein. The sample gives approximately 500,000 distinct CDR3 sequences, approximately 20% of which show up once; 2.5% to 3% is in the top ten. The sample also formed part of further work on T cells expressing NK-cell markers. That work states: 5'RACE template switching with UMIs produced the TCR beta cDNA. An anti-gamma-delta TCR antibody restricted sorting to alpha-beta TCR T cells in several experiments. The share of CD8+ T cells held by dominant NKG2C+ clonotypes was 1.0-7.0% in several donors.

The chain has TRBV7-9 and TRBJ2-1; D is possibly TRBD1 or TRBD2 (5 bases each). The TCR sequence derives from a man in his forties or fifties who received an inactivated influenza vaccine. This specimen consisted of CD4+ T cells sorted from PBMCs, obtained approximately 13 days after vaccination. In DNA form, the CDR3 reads TGTGCCAGCAGCCCCGGGGCCAGGAGCTACAATGAGCAGTTCTTC. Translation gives CASSPGARSYNEQFF.